The entry below describes one T cell receptor (beta chain). This sample is part of a study of blood T cell repertoires in COVID-19. Study details: Samples taken during acute and convalescent COVID-19 were collected in the United States, Italy and Spain.

The CDR3 is 17 residues long. Germline V gene sequence: CDR1 SGHTA, CDR2 FQGNSA. Trimming took off 5 bases at V and 0 bases at J, with 19 bases between the two ends. Method: immunoSEQ multiplex PCR; TCRdb's copy keeps in-frame clones and lacks some. The data contain about 310,000 clones, around 87% of them singletons. This chain uses TRBV7-2 with TRBJ1-1; TRBD1 might be the D (6 bases). The receptor was isolated from a woman aged 45-65 years who had recovered from COVID-19. The specimen sequenced was peripheral blood. As DNA, the CDR3 is TGTGCCAGCAGCCAAACCGGTACAGGGAGGGTGAACACTGAAGCTTTCTTT. It codes for CASSQTGTGRVNTEAFF.